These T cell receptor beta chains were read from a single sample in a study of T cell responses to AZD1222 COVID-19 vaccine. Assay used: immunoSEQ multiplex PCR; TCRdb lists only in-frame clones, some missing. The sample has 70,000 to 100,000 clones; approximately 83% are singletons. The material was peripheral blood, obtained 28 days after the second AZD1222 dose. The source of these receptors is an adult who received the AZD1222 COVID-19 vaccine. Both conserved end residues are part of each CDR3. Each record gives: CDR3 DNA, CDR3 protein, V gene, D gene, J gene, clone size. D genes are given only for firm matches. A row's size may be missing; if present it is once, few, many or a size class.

CDR3 DNA: TGTGCCAGCAGCGTAGCGGGGGGGTACAATGAGCAGTTCTTC; CDR3 protein: CASSVAGGYNEQFF; V gene: TRBV6-4; D gene: TRBD2; J gene: TRBJ2-1; clone size: few
CDR3 DNA: TGTGCCAGCAGCTTAGGCGGGGGGACCTACGAGCAGTACTTC; CDR3 protein: CASSLGGGTYEQYF; V gene: TRBV11-2; D gene: TRBD2; J gene: TRBJ2-7; clone size: -
CDR3 DNA: TGTGCCAGCAGCTCGACAGGTTTCTCTGGAAACACCATATATTTT; CDR3 protein: CASSSTGFSGNTIYF; V gene: TRBV5-4; D gene: -; J gene: TRBJ1-3; clone size: -
CDR3 DNA: TGTGCCAGCACCAAAGAGGGTGCAACTAATGAAAAACTGTTTTTT; CDR3 protein: CASTKEGATNEKLFF; V gene: TRBV6-5; D gene: -; J gene: TRBJ1-4; clone size: -
CDR3 DNA: TGTGCCAGTAGTATAGATTGGCCGCCCCGCCCAAGGGGACGTCTTCTCCCTAACTATGGCTACACCTTC; CDR3 protein: CASSIDWPPRPRGRLLPNYGYTF; V gene: TRBV19; D gene: -; J gene: TRBJ1-2; clone size: -
CDR3 DNA: TGTGCCTGGAGTTCGGGGGGGGCAGGCACAGATACGCAGTATTTT; CDR3 protein: CAWSSGGAGTDTQYF; V gene: TRBV30; D gene: TRBD2; J gene: TRBJ2-3; clone size: -
CDR3 DNA: TGTGCCAGCAGCTTAGGTAGCGGGAGGTCCTACAATGAGCAGTTCTTC; CDR3 protein: CASSLGSGRSYNEQFF; V gene: TRBV7-9; D gene: TRBD2; J gene: TRBJ2-1; clone size: -
CDR3 DNA: TGTGCCAGCACCGAGCAAGGGGCAGGCTATGGCTACACCTTC; CDR3 protein: CASTEQGAGYGYTF; V gene: TRBV2; D gene: -; J gene: TRBJ1-2; clone size: -
CDR3 DNA: TGTGCCAGCAGTGAGACCACCAATGAGCAGTTCTTC; CDR3 protein: CASSETTNEQFF; V gene: TRBV28; D gene: -; J gene: TRBJ2-1; clone size: -
CDR3 DNA: TGTGCTAGTGGTTTTGTCCCCTCCGGGACACCTAAGGGGTTCGGCTATGGCTACACCTTC; CDR3 protein: CASGFVPSGTPKGFGYGYTF; V gene: TRBV12-5; D gene: -; J gene: TRBJ1-2; clone size: -
CDR3 DNA: TGTGCCAGCAGCGTAGCTGCCAGTGCAGGTTCACCCCTCCACTTT; CDR3 protein: CASSVAASAGSPLHF; V gene: TRBV9; D gene: -; J gene: TRBJ1-6; clone size: once
CDR3 DNA: TGCGCCAGCAGCTTCACTAGCTTTCTAGATGAGCAGTACTTC; CDR3 protein: CASSFTSFLDEQYF; V gene: TRBV5-1; D gene: -; J gene: TRBJ2-7; clone size: -
CDR3 DNA: TGTGCCAGCAGCAACGGGCAGCTCCTTGGGGAGAGCTCCTACGAGCAGTACTTC; CDR3 protein: CASSNGQLLGESSYEQYF; V gene: TRBV21-1; D gene: -; J gene: TRBJ2-7; clone size: -
CDR3 DNA: TGCAGCGTTGAATACGGTGGTGGCTACACCTTC; CDR3 protein: CSVEYGGGYTF; V gene: TRBV29-1; D gene: -; J gene: TRBJ1-2; clone size: once
CDR3 DNA: TGCGCCAGCAGCTTGGCGGGGCGAGCGGAACAAGAGACCCAGTACTTC; CDR3 protein: CASSLAGRAEQETQYF; V gene: TRBV5-1; D gene: -; J gene: TRBJ2-5; clone size: -
CDR3 DNA: TGTGCCAGCAGCCTCGAAGGGGCAACCGGGGAGCTGTTTTTT; CDR3 protein: CASSLEGATGELFF; V gene: TRBV11-3; D gene: -; J gene: TRBJ2-2; clone size: once
CDR3 DNA: TGCGCCAGCAGCCAAGAAGCGGGGGGCCTCACAGATACGCAGTATTTT; CDR3 protein: CASSQEAGGLTDTQYF; V gene: TRBV4-1; D gene: TRBD2; J gene: TRBJ2-3; clone size: -
CDR3 DNA: TGCGCCAGCAGCTTGGCAGGGACCTATGGCTACACCTTC; CDR3 protein: CASSLAGTYGYTF; V gene: TRBV5-1; D gene: -; J gene: TRBJ1-2; clone size: -
CDR3 DNA: TGTGCCACCAGCAGAGATGGGGGGGAGGTCTATGGCTACACCTTC; CDR3 protein: CATSRDGGEVYGYTF; V gene: TRBV15; D gene: -; J gene: TRBJ1-2; clone size: -
CDR3 DNA: TGTGCCAGCAGCTACCGCGAAGGGGGTGCACATGGCTACACCTTC; CDR3 protein: CASSYREGGAHGYTF; V gene: TRBV7-6; D gene: -; J gene: TRBJ1-2; clone size: -
CDR3 DNA: TGTGCCAGCAGCCAAGCTTATGGCTACACCTTC; CDR3 protein: CASSQAYGYTF; V gene: TRBV3-1/TRBV3-2; D gene: -; J gene: TRBJ1-2; clone size: -
CDR3 DNA: TGTGCCAGCAAAAATACGGGGACTAGTTCTTGGAGCTCCTACAATGAGCAGTTCTTC; CDR3 protein: CASKNTGTSSWSSYNEQFF; V gene: TRBV28; D gene: TRBD2; J gene: TRBJ2-1; clone size: -
CDR3 DNA: TGTGCCATCAGTACAGGGCCCGACTCCGGTCAGCCCCAGCATTTT; CDR3 protein: CAISTGPDSGQPQHF; V gene: TRBV10-3; D gene: -; J gene: TRBJ1-5; clone size: -
CDR3 DNA: TGCGCCAGCAGCTTGGCAATGGGGGATGAAAAACTGTTTTTT; CDR3 protein: CASSLAMGDEKLFF; V gene: TRBV5-1; D gene: -; J gene: TRBJ1-4; clone size: -
CDR3 DNA: TGTGCCAGCAGCCCCGGTCCATTTTTGAACCCTATCTTC; CDR3 protein: CASSPGPFLNPIF; V gene: TRBV16; D gene: -; J gene: TRBJ2-7; clone size: -
CDR3 DNA: TGTGCCAGCAGCGCCGGGACGGGATTCGAGACCCAGTACTTC; CDR3 protein: CASSAGTGFETQYF; V gene: TRBV9; D gene: -; J gene: TRBJ2-5; clone size: -
CDR3 DNA: TGTGCCAGCAGCCAGAGGGGACAGCCCAATGAAAAACTGTTTTTT; CDR3 protein: CASSQRGQPNEKLFF; V gene: TRBV3-1/TRBV3-2; D gene: TRBD1; J gene: TRBJ1-4; clone size: -
CDR3 DNA: TGTGCCAGCAATGGGTACAATGAGCAGTTCTTC; CDR3 protein: CASNGYNEQFF; V gene: TRBV28; D gene: -; J gene: TRBJ2-1; clone size: -
CDR3 DNA: TGCGCCAGCAGCTTGGGGGACACCAATCAGCCCCAGCATTTT; CDR3 protein: CASSLGDTNQPQHF; V gene: TRBV5-1; D gene: -; J gene: TRBJ1-5; clone size: -
CDR3 DNA: TGTGCCAGCAGGTGGAACTATGGCTACACCTTC; CDR3 protein: CASRWNYGYTF; V gene: TRBV12-3/TRBV12-4; D gene: -; J gene: TRBJ1-2; clone size: -
CDR3 DNA: TGTGCCAGCAGTTCGGACAGGGGAGCTGGCTACGAGCAGTACTTC; CDR3 protein: CASSSDRGAGYEQYF; V gene: TRBV6-5; D gene: TRBD1; J gene: TRBJ2-7; clone size: -
CDR3 DNA: TGTGCCAGCAGCTTGGACATAACTAATGAAAAACTGTTTTTT; CDR3 protein: CASSLDITNEKLFF; V gene: TRBV5-4; D gene: -; J gene: TRBJ1-4; clone size: -
CDR3 DNA: TGCGCCAGCAGCTTGAGCGGGGCCAACACCGGGGAGCTGTTTTTT; CDR3 protein: CASSLSGANTGELFF; V gene: TRBV5-1; D gene: TRBD2; J gene: TRBJ2-2; clone size: -
CDR3 DNA: TGTGCCAGCAGCGCTGGCACAGGGGAGGACGGCTACACCTTC; CDR3 protein: CASSAGTGEDGYTF; V gene: TRBV9; D gene: TRBD1; J gene: TRBJ1-2; clone size: -
CDR3 DNA: TGTGCCAGCAGCCGCAACAGGGGGGGCAATCAGCCCCAGCATTTT; CDR3 protein: CASSRNRGGNQPQHF; V gene: TRBV3-1/TRBV3-2; D gene: TRBD1; J gene: TRBJ1-5; clone size: -
CDR3 DNA: TGTGCCAGCGTAAACCTTCTGCGGGGGAGTACTGAAGCTTTCTTT; CDR3 protein: CASVNLLRGSTEAFF; V gene: TRBV28; D gene: -; J gene: TRBJ1-1; clone size: -
CDR3 DNA: TGCGCCAGCAGCCAGCAAAAAACAAGACCCCACAATGAGCAGTTCTTC; CDR3 protein: CASSQQKTRPHNEQFF; V gene: TRBV4-3; D gene: -; J gene: TRBJ2-1; clone size: -
CDR3 DNA: TGTGCCAGCAGCCCTTCTAGCGGGAGCTCCTACAATGAGCAGTTCTTC; CDR3 protein: CASSPSSGSSYNEQFF; V gene: TRBV11-3; D gene: TRBD2; J gene: TRBJ2-1; clone size: -
CDR3 DNA: TGTGCCAGCAGTTCCTACATGAACCCAGACAGGGACGGGGGAGATACGCAGTATTTT; CDR3 protein: CASSSYMNPDRDGGDTQYF; V gene: TRBV27; D gene: -; J gene: TRBJ2-3; clone size: -
CDR3 DNA: TGTGCCAGCAGCTTGGAGAGGGGTGGGGACACCCATGGTGAGACCCAGTACTTC; CDR3 protein: CASSLERGGDTHGETQYF; V gene: TRBV5-5; D gene: -; J gene: TRBJ2-5; clone size: -
CDR3 DNA: TGTGCCAGCAGTGAGCGTCGCGACAATGAGCAGTTCTTC; CDR3 protein: CASSERRDNEQFF; V gene: TRBV2; D gene: -; J gene: TRBJ2-1; clone size: -
CDR3 DNA: TGCGCCAGCAGCTTGGCCGGGCAGGGGAATGAAAAACTGTTTTTT; CDR3 protein: CASSLAGQGNEKLFF; V gene: TRBV5-1; D gene: -; J gene: TRBJ1-4; clone size: -
CDR3 DNA: TGTGCCACCGCTGAGGCCTACAATGAGCAGTTCTTC; CDR3 protein: CATAEAYNEQFF; V gene: TRBV12-3/TRBV12-4; D gene: -; J gene: TRBJ2-1; clone size: -
CDR3 DNA: TGTGCCAGCAGCCCCGGGGCTAGCGGGGGGAGCTCCTACAATGAGCAGTTCTTC; CDR3 protein: CASSPGASGGSSYNEQFF; V gene: TRBV7-8; D gene: TRBD2; J gene: TRBJ2-1; clone size: -
CDR3 DNA: TGTGCCAGCAGTTTGGGCGGGGTAGAGGAGCAGTTCTTC; CDR3 protein: CASSLGGVEEQFF; V gene: TRBV6-5; D gene: -; J gene: TRBJ2-1; clone size: -
CDR3 DNA: TGTGCCAGCAGAGGGGGACTCGGCGGCAAAAACATTCAGTACTTC; CDR3 protein: CASRGGLGGKNIQYF; V gene: TRBV2; D gene: -; J gene: TRBJ2-4; clone size: -
CDR3 DNA: TGTGCCAGCAGCCAGCTGACAGGGGCTGGAAACACCATATATTTT; CDR3 protein: CASSQLTGAGNTIYF; V gene: TRBV14; D gene: TRBD1; J gene: TRBJ1-3; clone size: once
CDR3 DNA: TGTGCCAGCAGTTGGGACCCACCTGAAGGCTACACCTTC; CDR3 protein: CASSWDPPEGYTF; V gene: TRBV6-5; D gene: -; J gene: TRBJ1-2; clone size: few
CDR3 DNA: TGTGCCAGCAGTCTAAGCGGGGGGTTCCTAGAACTACTCAATTCACCCCTCCACTTT; CDR3 protein: CASSLSGGFLELLNSPLHF; V gene: TRBV27; D gene: -; J gene: TRBJ1-6; clone size: -
CDR3 DNA: TGTGCCAGCAGTTACTCGGGCCCAGATACGCAGTATTTT; CDR3 protein: CASSYSGPDTQYF; V gene: TRBV6-6; D gene: -; J gene: TRBJ2-3; clone size: -
CDR3 DNA: TGTGCCAGCAATCGGGATGGGGGCACTGAAGCTTTCTTT; CDR3 protein: CASNRDGGTEAFF; V gene: TRBV9; D gene: -; J gene: TRBJ1-1; clone size: -
CDR3 DNA: TGTGCCAGTAGTATGGTAAGGGGACAGGGGACGAACACTGAAGCTTTCTTT; CDR3 protein: CASSMVRGQGTNTEAFF; V gene: TRBV19; D gene: TRBD1; J gene: TRBJ1-1; clone size: -
CDR3 DNA: TGTGCCAGCGGGCGGGGGACCCTCAATGAGCAGTTCTTC; CDR3 protein: CASGRGTLNEQFF; V gene: TRBV27; D gene: TRBD2; J gene: TRBJ2-1; clone size: few
CDR3 DNA: TGTGCCAGCAGCTTAAGTCCCGGGTACGAGCAGTACTTC; CDR3 protein: CASSLSPGYEQYF; V gene: TRBV7-3; D gene: -; J gene: TRBJ2-7; clone size: -
CDR3 DNA: TGTGCCAGCAGCTTAGCCGGGATCACTGAAGCTTTCTTT; CDR3 protein: CASSLAGITEAFF; V gene: TRBV11-3; D gene: -; J gene: TRBJ1-1; clone size: -
CDR3 DNA: TGTGCCAGCAGCTCGGGACAGGGGGAGGTCTATGGCTACACCTTC; CDR3 protein: CASSSGQGEVYGYTF; V gene: TRBV5-4; D gene: TRBD1; J gene: TRBJ1-2; clone size: -
CDR3 DNA: TGTGCCAGCAGCCACCGCACCGGGGAGCTGTTTTTT; CDR3 protein: CASSHRTGELFF; V gene: TRBV7-3; D gene: -; J gene: TRBJ2-2; clone size: -
CDR3 DNA: TGCAGCGTTATTACCGACGGACCCTACGAGCAGTACTTC; CDR3 protein: CSVITDGPYEQYF; V gene: TRBV29-1; D gene: -; J gene: TRBJ2-7; clone size: -
CDR3 DNA: TGTGCCAGCAGCGTAAATCAGGGGTACTATGGCTACACCTTC; CDR3 protein: CASSVNQGYYGYTF; V gene: TRBV9; D gene: -; J gene: TRBJ1-2; clone size: -